This record looks at one TCR beta chain sequence and its context. This record comes from a study of cytomegalovirus exposure and HLA in healthy donors. A multiplex PCR was run with 60 Vbeta primers and 13 Jbeta primers. Measured with immunoSEQ multiplex PCR; TCRdb has only the in-frame clones, and not every one. The table lists around 110,000 clones, around 69% of them singletons. Trimming removed 1 base from V and 8 bases from J, with 17 bases in between. Germline assignment: CDR1 SGHDN and CDR2 FVKESK. The CDR3 spans 15 residues. This sequence joins TRBV14 and TRBJ1-2, with D possibly being TRBD1 (6 bases). The clonotype comes from a man younger than 35 in good health and CMV-seronegative. Sequenced: PBMCs. CDR3 sequence (DNA): TGTGCCAGCAGCCAAGGATTCATGGGGGCGGTAGGCTACACCTTC. It is translated as CASSQGFMGAVGYTF.